This is a list of T cell receptor beta chains from one sample in a study of T cell responses to AZD1222 COVID-19 vaccine. Sequencing was performed with immunoSEQ multiplex PCR; in TCRdb, only in-frame clones are kept and a portion is missing. This repertoire shows about 150,000 clones, roughly 90% found once; its top ten account for less than 3.5%. This specimen consisted of peripheral blood, obtained on day 0 of AZD1222 vaccination. The receptors stem from an adult in good health. Each CDR3 is given with its conserved first and last residue. Each record gives: clone size, V gene, D gene, J gene, CDR3 protein, CDR3 DNA. D genes are given only for firm matches. Size is omitted from some rows. Given values are once, few, many or a class for expanded clones.

.	TRBV19	TRBD1	TRBJ2-1	CASSINRGVNEQFF	TGTGCCAGTAGTATCAACAGGGGCGTGAATGAGCAGTTCTTC
.	TRBV12-3/TRBV12-4	.	TRBJ1-5	CASRRGNQPQHF	TGTGCCAGCAGAAGAGGTAATCAGCCCCAGCATTTT
.	TRBV28	.	TRBJ1-2	CATDARQASGYTF	TGTGCCACCGACGCTCGCCAGGCAAGTGGCTACACCTTC
.	TRBV11-2	.	TRBJ2-1	CASSLQGGNEQFF	TGTGCCAGCAGCTTACAGGGGGGGAATGAGCAGTTCTTC
.	TRBV6-2/TRBV6-3	.	TRBJ2-1	CASSWIQYAYNEQFF	TGTGCCAGCAGTTGGATCCAATATGCCTACAATGAGCAGTTCTTC
once	TRBV5-4	.	TRBJ2-7	CASSLEDGPYEQYF	TGTGCCAGCAGCTTGGAGGACGGGCCCTACGAGCAGTACTTC
.	TRBV19	.	TRBJ2-2	CASRSGIQGFTGELFF	TGTGCCAGCCGTTCCGGGATCCAGGGATTCACCGGGGAGCTGTTTTTT
few	TRBV29-1	.	TRBJ1-4	CSFLMGEKLFF	TGCAGCTTCTTAATGGGCGAAAAACTGTTTTTT
.	TRBV5-8	.	TRBJ1-1	CASSRGGRGTTEAFF	TGTGCCAGCAGCAGGGGGGGCAGGGGTACGACTGAAGCTTTCTTT
.	TRBV10-3	.	TRBJ1-5	CAITGSGYNSNQPQHF	TGTGCCATCACTGGGTCAGGGTACAATAGCAATCAGCCCCAGCATTTT